These T cell receptor beta chains were read from a single sample in a study of cytomegalovirus exposure and HLA in healthy donors. This table comes from immunoSEQ multiplex PCR, and its TCRdb copy is limited to in-frame clones, with some not included. The repertoire holds around 53,000 clones, with about three quarters as singletons. The sample taken for sequencing was PBMCs. The receptors derive from a man younger than 30 in good health and CMV-seronegative. CDR3s leave out the opening cysteine and the closing phenylalanine or tryptophan. Fields, in order: clone size, J gene, V gene, D gene, CDR3 protein. D genes are given only for firm matches. Clone sizes are given selectively: once, few, many, or a class where the clone is expanded.

>-|TRBJ2-7|TRBV6-1|-
ASSASGAPTSVAGLEQY
>-|TRBJ1-2|TRBV6-5|-
ASRTLASIIDGYT
>-|TRBJ2-7|TRBV6-4|-
ASSDSAGSVEQY
>-|TRBJ1-6|TRBV4-1|-
ASSQGSQPNSPLH
>-|TRBJ2-3|TRBV6-6|-
ASSSTDMSTDTQY
>-|TRBJ1-2|TRBV5-1|TRBD1
ASSPGQGASGYT
>-|TRBJ2-7|TRBV6-1|-
ASSIGLDYEQY
>-|TRBJ1-2|TRBV7-9|TRBD1
ASRLQGSYGYT
>few|TRBJ2-6|TRBV30|-
AWVGGTGANVLT
>-|TRBJ2-2|TRBV5-8|TRBD2
ASSPGTSGRAAGELF
>-|TRBJ1-1|TRBV28|-
ASSLITGRNTEAF
>few|TRBJ2-3|TRBV4-2|TRBD2
ASSQGLAGVTDTQY
>-|TRBJ1-6|TRBV6-5|TRBD1
ASSYSSGTGYPPLH
>few|TRBJ2-1|TRBV2|-
ASSVGRINEQF
>-|TRBJ2-2|TRBV28|-
ASSSGPATGNTGELF
>-|TRBJ1-1|TRBV2|-
ASSEEDTEAF
>-|TRBJ2-3|TRBV20-1|-
SAKTGDTQY
>-|TRBJ2-3|TRBV29-1|TRBD1
SAEEWGQSSTDTQY
>few|TRBJ2-3|TRBV5-1|TRBD1
ASSLETGGASHTQY
>-|TRBJ2-1|TRBV7-2|TRBD2
ASGLTLAGGPNEQF
>-|TRBJ2-5|TRBV6-1|-
ASSELLGQQETQY
>-|TRBJ1-4|TRBV6-5|-
ASSYSGRDEKLF
>-|TRBJ2-2|TRBV4-1|-
ASSQSGLYTGELF
>-|TRBJ2-7|TRBV6-1|-
ASSQQGSYEQY
>-|TRBJ1-2|TRBV10-3|TRBD1
AISDSGTGGPGYT
>-|TRBJ2-2|TRBV5-1|-
ASSLAWSPGTGELF
>-|TRBJ1-3|TRBV21-1|-
ASISDRISGNTIY
>-|TRBJ1-6|TRBV5-1|TRBD1
ATGTGDYNSPLH
>-|TRBJ1-1|TRBV28|-
ASRSQEAF
>-|TRBJ1-2|TRBV27|-
ASKGGYGYT
>few|TRBJ1-1|TRBV27|-
ASRRQVRTEAF